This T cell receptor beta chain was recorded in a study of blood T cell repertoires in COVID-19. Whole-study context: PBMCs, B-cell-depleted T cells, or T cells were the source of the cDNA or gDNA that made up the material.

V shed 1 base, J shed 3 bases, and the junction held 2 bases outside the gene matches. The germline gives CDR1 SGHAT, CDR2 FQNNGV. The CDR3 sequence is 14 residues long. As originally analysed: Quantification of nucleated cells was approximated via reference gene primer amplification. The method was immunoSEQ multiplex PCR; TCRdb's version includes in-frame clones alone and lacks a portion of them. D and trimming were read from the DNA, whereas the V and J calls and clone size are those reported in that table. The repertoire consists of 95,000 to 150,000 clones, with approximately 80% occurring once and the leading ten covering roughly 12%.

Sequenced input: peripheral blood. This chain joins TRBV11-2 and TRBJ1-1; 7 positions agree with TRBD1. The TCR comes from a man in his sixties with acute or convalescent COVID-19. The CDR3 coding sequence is TGTGCCAGCAGCTTAGGAGGGGGCCACACTGAAGCTTTCTTT. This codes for CASSLGGGHTEAFF.